These 30 T cell receptor beta chains originate from one sample sequenced in a study of T cell repertoires in cytomegalovirus infection (dated by TCRdb to the late 2010s). Which antigens these TCRs recognize remains unknown. The sample was run on an Illumina HiSeq 1500. TCRdb took the public reads, trimmed them with fastp at Q25, ran MiXCR for clone calling and kept in-frame beta chains. Each entry merges the rows of one CDR3 protein and shows their most common DNA and genes. In all, the sample holds approximately 110,000 distinct CDR3 sequences, and over 9% of those were seen once. The top ten constitute 25% to 40% of the sample. Specimen: PBMCs, sequenced either directly or after in vitro stimulation (not recorded which). All receptors come from a human donor in good health (CMV status not recorded). Some clones in this sample may be carry-over from other donors' samples.

This clonotype was counted only a few times. The chain combines TRBV19 with TRBJ2-2, with D tentatively TRBD1 (5 bases). Germline assignment: CDR1 LNHDA and CDR2 SQIVND (reference sequence). The CDR3 length is 15 residues. The germline V and J ends were trimmed by 7 bases and 1 base, with 13 bases remaining between them. CDR3 sequence: CASTIAGMNTGELFF. CDR3 nucleotide sequence: TGTGCCAGTACCATCGCAGGGATGAACACCGGGGAGCTGTTTTTT.

V usage is TRBV6-1 and J usage is TRBJ2-1; D gene unclear. Germline CDR1 and CDR2: MNHNS and SASEGT. V was cut by 6 bases and J by 3 bases, with 6 bases left in between. The CDR3 is 12 residues long. CDR3 region: CASRDGYNEQFF. For the CDR3, the DNA is TGTGCCAGCAGGGATGGCTACAATGAGCAGTTCTTC.

This clonotype was counted many times. The chain carries TRBV2 and TRBJ2-1; D unclear. CDR1 is SNHLY, CDR2 FYNNEI, per germline. V lost 6 bases and J 0 bases, leaving 9 bases between the germline ends. The CDR3 has 14 residues. The CDR3 protein is CASSTSSSYNEQFF. The CDR3, as DNA: TGTGCCAGCAGCACATCTAGCTCCTACAATGAGCAGTTCTTC.

This clonotype appeared a few times. J is TRBJ1-1 and V is TRBV27, with TRBD1 matching 8 bases. Losses at the gene ends were 8 bases for V and 0 bases for J; bases not matched to a gene: 8. The length of the CDR3 is 15 residues. Germline V gene sequence: CDR1 MNHEY, CDR2 SMNVEV (reference sequence). The CDR3 nucleotides read TGTGCCAGCTGGAACAGGGGGACCATGAACACTGAAGCTTTCTTT. This gives the protein CASWNRGTMNTEAFF.

This clonotype was seen repeatedly, ten times or more. The chain uses TRBV28 and TRBJ2-1; TRBD1 might be the D (6 bases). V lost 3 bases, J lost 8 bases, and 17 bases lay in between. CDR1 is MDHEN, CDR2 SYDVKM, per germline. The CDR3 covers 15 residues. CDR3 loop: CASSFKSAPGDEQFF. DNA of the CDR3: TGTGCCAGCAGTTTTAAGTCAGCTCCAGGGGATGAGCAGTTCTTC.

This chain joins TRBV27 and TRBJ2-2; D perhaps matches TRBD2 (6 bases). In germline, CDR1 is MNHEY, CDR2 SMNVEV (reference sequence). CDR3 length: 16 residues. Trimming removed 8 bases from V and 3 bases from J, with 19 bases in between. The CDR3 sequence is CASRTLQWGDTGELFF. In DNA form, the CDR3 reads TGTGCCAGCCGAACCCTTCAGTGGGGGGACACCGGGGAGCTGTTTTTT.

This clonotype was seen ten or more times. V and J are TRBV6-1 and TRBJ1-1; a weak D match, TRBD1 (5 bases). V dropped 6 bases and J dropped 0 bases, with 11 bases sitting between them. The CDR3 spans 14 residues. Germline assignment: CDR1 MNHNS and CDR2 SASEGT. The CDR3 here is CASRAGKMNTEAFF. CDR3 bases: TGTGCCAGCAGGGCAGGGAAGATGAACACTGAAGCTTTCTTT.

This clonotype was counted at least ten times. This chain joins TRBV12-3 or TRBV12-4 and TRBJ1-5; possibly TRBD1 for D (6 bases). The CDR3 sequence is 15 residues long. Trimming shortened V by 1 base and J by 7 bases, and 14 bases separated the two germline ends. The CDR3 spells CASSLDWGGTQPQHF. The CDR3 bases are TGTGCCAGCAGTTTAGATTGGGGGGGCACCCAGCCCCAGCATTTT.

This clonotype occurred a few times. V gene TRBV6-5 combines with J gene TRBJ2-5; D is ambiguous. V was shortened by 2 bases and J by 4 bases, with 8 bases between the two germline ends. Germline-derived CDR1 and CDR2 are MNHEY and SVGAGI. The CDR3 has 13 residues. The CDR3, as DNA: TGTGCCAGCAGTTACGGGGTGGGAGAGACCCAGTACTTC. It specifies CASSYGVGETQYF.

V and J are TRBV6-6 and TRBJ1-1; D not resolved. Germline values: CDR1 MNHNY, CDR2 SVGAGI (reference sequence). The CDR3 spans 15 residues. The V gene lost 6 bases and the J gene lost 5 bases, with 19 bases spanning the gap. CDR3 sequence: CASSPLPNLGTEAFF. As DNA, the CDR3 is TGTGCCAGCAGCCCCTTACCTAATCTGGGTACTGAAGCTTTCTTT.

Many counts were recorded for this clonotype. The V and J genes are TRBV6-6 and TRBJ2-1; possibly TRBD2 for D (5 bases). Germline V gives CDR1 MNHNY, CDR2 SVGAGI (reference sequence). The germline V and J ends were trimmed by 6 bases and 14 bases, with 17 bases remaining between them. This CDR3 comprises 12 residues. This CDR3 reads CASRRDLWDEFF. The CDR3 nucleotides are TGTGCCAGCAGGAGGGATCTGTGGGATGAGTTCTTC.

The J gene is TRBJ2-4, the V gene TRBV28; no clear D. V was cut by 3 bases and J by 13 bases, with 13 bases left in between. This CDR3 is built from 12 residues. The V gene's germline CDR1 is MDHEN and CDR2 SYDVKM. In DNA form, the CDR3 reads TGTGCCAGCAGTTTTCGGTCAAGCTCACAGTACTTC. It translates to CASSFRSSSQYF.

The V call is TRBV7-6, the J call TRBJ1-2, with 10 bases identical to TRBD1. The CDR3 sequence is 14 residues long. V shed 5 bases and J 8 bases; nucleotides not matched to a gene: 8. Germline V gene sequence: CDR1 SGHVS, CDR2 FNYEAQ. Here the CDR3 DNA reads TGTGCCAGCAGCGCCCGGGGGACAGGGGTCGGCTACACCTTC. This translates into CASSARGTGVGYTF. The full variable domain, with the rest looked up from reference TRBV7-6 and TRBJ1-2, is GAGVSQSPRYKVTKRGQDVALRCDPISGHVSLYWYRQALGQGPEFLTYFNYEAQQDKSGLPNDRFSAERPEGSISTLTIQRTEQRDSAMYRCASSARGTGVGYTFGSGTRLTVV.

This clonotype was counted many times. The V and J genes are TRBV7-2 and TRBJ2-1, with D unclear. The germline CDR1 and CDR2 sequences are SGHTA and FQGNSA. V lost 1 base and J lost 6, with 7 bases in between. The CDR3 is made up of 13 amino acids. The CDR3 loop is CASSLVGSNEQFF. CDR3 coding DNA: TGTGCCAGCAGCTTAGTGGGATCCAATGAGCAGTTCTTC. The variable domain in full, completed from reference TRBV7-2 and TRBJ2-1, reads GAGVSQSPSNKVTEKGKDVELRCDPISGHTALYWYRQSLGQGLEFLIYFQGNSAPDKSGLPSDRFSAERTGGSVSTLTIQRTQQEDSAVYLCASSLVGSNEQFFGPGTRLTVL.

This clonotype came up many times. This sequence joins TRBV4-1 and TRBJ1-1; 7 bases are a match to TRBD1. There are 16 residues in the CDR3. Trimming took 5 bases from V and 2 from J; bases not matched to a gene: 11. CDR1 MGHRA and CDR2 YSYEKL come from the germline V gene. The CDR3 sequence: CASSSYPTGRNTEAFF. The CDR3 DNA reads as TGCGCCAGCAGCTCCTACCCGACAGGGCGAAACACTGAAGCTTTCTTT.

This clonotype was detected only a few times. The CDR3 DNA reads TGTGCCAGCAGTTGGACGGAAACTAACTATGGCTACACCTTC. It is translated as CASSWTETNYGYTF. The V and J genes are TRBV6-2 or TRBV6-3 and TRBJ1-2, with D unclear. CDR3 length: 14 amino acids. Trimming took 4 bases from V and 0 from J, leaving 9 bases between them. The V gene's germline CDR1 is MNHEY and CDR2 SVGEGT.

The chain combines TRBV7-2 with TRBJ2-1; D unclear. The length of the CDR3 is 14 residues. Germline loops: CDR1 SGHTA, CDR2 FQGNSA. Trimming pared 1 base from V and 7 bases from J, leaving 11 bases between. CDR3 amino acids: CASSLVAAQNEQFF. The CDR3 DNA follows: TGTGCCAGCAGCTTAGTAGCAGCGCAGAATGAGCAGTTCTTC.

In this sample, this clonotype turned up many times. This chain connects TRBV6-1 to TRBJ2-7; TRBD2 is a possible D gene (5 bases). The CDR3 contains 16 residues. Germline V CDR1 and CDR2: MNHNS, SASEGT. V lost 6 bases to trimming and J lost 3 bases, with 21 bases between them. The CDR3 nucleotides are TGTGCCAGCAGCCGAGCTCCGCTGGGAGATCTCTACGAGCAGTACTTC. The encoded protein is CASSRAPLGDLYEQYF.

The rearrangement joins TRBV9 to TRBJ2-3; 7 nucleotides match TRBD2. Trimming cost V 0 bases and J 0 bases; bases outside gene matches: 4. CDR1 is SGDLS and CDR2 is YYNGEE in the germline V gene. This CDR3 contains 16 residues. CDR3 sequence reads: CASSVAGRPSTDTQYF. The CDR3 bases are TGTGCCAGCAGCGTAGCCGGGAGGCCCAGCACAGATACGCAGTATTTT.

This clonotype was counted between two and nine times. This chain connects TRBV30 to TRBJ2-1, with 8 positions matching TRBD2. From germline, CDR1 is GTSNPN and CDR2 SVGIG (reference sequence). With 2 bases clipped from V and 4 bases from J, the junction kept 7 bases outside the gene matches. The CDR3 spans 15 residues. The CDR3 region is CAWSMGLGVYNEQFF. DNA for the CDR3: TGTGCCTGGAGTATGGGACTAGGGGTTTACAATGAGCAGTTCTTC.

This clonotype has ten or more counts. V gene TRBV11-2 combines with J gene TRBJ2-3; D is uncertain. The CDR3 is 12 amino acids. Deletions cut 7 bases from V and 3 bases from J, with 8 bases between. CDR1 and CDR2 (germline): SGHAT, FQNNGV. The CDR3 is CASTITTDTQYF. CDR3 DNA: TGTGCCAGCACCATTACGACAGATACGCAGTATTTT.

This clonotype appeared many times. This sequence joins TRBV7-2 and TRBJ2-1; 10 positions match TRBD2. The CDR3 is 17 residues long. Germline values: CDR1 SGHTA, CDR2 FQGNSA. V was clipped by 1 base and J by 3 bases; unmatched bases: 6. This CDR3 is CASSLVWTSGHYNEQFF. The CDR3 DNA sequence: TGTGCCAGCAGCTTAGTATGGACTAGCGGCCACTACAATGAGCAGTTCTTC.

This clonotype was recorded a few times. The J gene is TRBJ2-1, the V gene TRBV28; D is perhaps TRBD1 or TRBD2 (5 bases each). Germline-derived CDR1 and CDR2 are MDHEN and SYDVKM. CDR3 length: 14 amino acids. The V end was cut by 7 bases, the J end by 5 bases, with 15 bases between. This chain's CDR3 is CASIRGGSHNEQFF. CDR3 sequence (DNA): TGTGCCAGCATTAGGGGTGGGAGCCACAATGAGCAGTTCTTC. The complete variable domain, with remaining parts taken from reference TRBV28 and TRBJ2-1, reads DVKVTQSSRYLVKRTGEKVFLECVQDMDHENMFWYRQDPGLGLRLIYFSYDVKMKEKGDIPEGYSVSREKKERFSLILESASTNQTSMYLCASIRGGSHNEQFFGPGTRLTVL.

The gene calls are TRBV7-2 and TRBJ2-2; the match to TRBD2 covers 9 bases. The CDR3 has 17 residues. Germline-derived CDR1 and CDR2 are SGHTA and FQGNSA. Trimming cost V 3 bases and J 5 bases; bases outside gene matches: 10. CDR3: CASSFPPLAGYTGELFF. In DNA form, the CDR3 reads TGTGCCAGCAGCTTCCCCCCTCTAGCGGGATATACCGGGGAGCTGTTTTTT.

V is TRBV5-1 and J is TRBJ2-5; 9 bases match TRBD1. Germline CDR1 reads SGHRS; CDR2 reads YFSETQ. This CDR3 contains 15 residues. Trimming removed 4 bases from V and 6 bases from J; junction bases left unmatched: 10. Written as DNA, the CDR3 is TGCGCCAGCAGCGTGGGACAGGGAATGGTAAAGACCCAGTACTTC. Residues: CASSVGQGMVKTQYF.

The J gene is TRBJ2-3, the V gene TRBV20-1; 9 nucleotides agree with TRBD2. This CDR3 has 16 amino acids. Germline-derived CDR1 and CDR2 are DFQATT and SNEGSKA (reference sequence). Germline trimming cut 0 bases from V and 4 bases from J; bases unmatched to any gene: 8. CDR3 sequence reads: CSARDLGTSSSDTQYF. CDR3 DNA: TGCAGTGCTAGAGATCTCGGGACTAGCAGTTCAGATACGCAGTATTTT.

The chain joins TRBV15 to TRBJ2-3; D might be TRBD2 (5 bases). The germline CDR1 and CDR2 sequences are LNHNV and YYDKDF (reference sequence). Trimming pared 5 bases from V and 0 bases from J, leaving 21 bases between. The CDR3 extends over 18 amino acids. The CDR3 coding sequence is TGTGCCACCAGCCCCCAGGTGGGCCTAGCAGTGAGCACAGATACGCAGTATTTT. Its protein is CATSPQVGLAVSTDTQYF.

This clonotype occurred many times. This CDR3 is CASSYSGGGEQYF. CDR3 coding DNA: TGTGCCAGCAGTTACTCTGGCGGAGGAGAGCAGTACTTC. The chain uses TRBV6-5 and TRBJ2-7, with D tentatively TRBD2 (5 bases). The V gene lost 0 bases and the J gene lost 7 bases, with 10 bases spanning the gap. CDR3 length: 13 amino acids. Germline assignment: CDR1 MNHEY and CDR2 SVGAGI.

The genes are TRBV6-1 and TRBJ2-2; 8 positions match TRBD2. Germline trimming cut 7 bases from V and 1 base from J; bases unmatched to any gene: 2. Germline CDR1 is MNHNS and CDR2 is SASEGT. The CDR3 totals 14 residues. Written as DNA, the CDR3 is TGTGCCAGCACACGGGAGGGGAACACCGGGGAGCTGTTTTTT. This translates into CASTREGNTGELFF.

The chain joins TRBV6-6 to TRBJ2-7, with a possible D match to TRBD1 (5 bases). V lost 0 bases to trimming and J lost 2 bases, with 8 bases between them. Germline CDR1 MNHNY, CDR2 SVGAGI (reference sequence). This CDR3 is 14 amino acids long. For the CDR3, the DNA is TGTGCCAGCAGTTACTCGGGGCCTCCCTACGAGCAGTACTTC. Encoded protein: CASSYSGPPYEQYF.